Shown below are 21 T cell receptor beta chains from a single sample sequenced in a study of blood T cell repertoires in COVID-19. Generated by immunoSEQ multiplex PCR, the TCRdb table keeps only in-frame clones and is missing some. Seen here are 160,000 or so clones, about four fifths observed once, and the top ten hold approximately 0.5%. Sequencing was carried out using peripheral blood. The receptors here all came from a man aged 55-75 years with acute or convalescent COVID-19.

The J gene is TRBJ2-1, the V gene TRBV6-6; tentatively, D is TRBD1 (5 bases). V gave up 2 bases and J gave up 9 bases, with 14 bases separating them. Germline assignment: CDR1 MNHNY and CDR2 SVGAGI (reference sequence). The CDR3 runs to 14 residues. CDR3 sequence reads: CASSYRVGGAEQFF. The CDR3 DNA is TGTGCCAGCAGTTACCGAGTCGGTGGGGCTGAGCAGTTCTTC.

The J gene is TRBJ1-5, the V gene TRBV2; the match to TRBD1 covers 9 bases. V was clipped by 6 bases and J by 0 bases; unmatched bases: 3. Per germline, CDR1 SNHLY and CDR2 FYNNEI. The length of the CDR3 is 15 residues. The CDR3 sequence: CASSTGGLSNQPQHF. CDR3 DNA: TGTGCCAGCAGCACAGGGGGCCTTAGCAATCAGCCCCAGCATTTT.

The chain recombines TRBV3-1 (or the pseudogene TRBV3-2) with TRBJ1-3; no clear D gene. Germline V CDR1 and CDR2: LGHDT, YNNKEL (reference sequence). Between the trimmed V and J ends, which lost 4 bases and 0 bases, there was a span of 7 bases. The CDR3 extends over 14 amino acids. The CDR3 here is CASSPRDSGNTIYF. DNA of the CDR3: TGTGCCAGCAGCCCGAGGGACTCTGGAAACACCATATATTTT.

The rearrangement links TRBV5-1 to TRBJ1-2; no reliable D call. V was trimmed by 4 bases and J by 8 bases, leaving 15 bases between them. This CDR3 comprises 13 residues. Germline V gene lookup returns CDR1 SGHRS and CDR2 YFSETQ. The CDR3 nucleotides read TGCGCCAGCAGCGTGGATGGGGAGAGAGGCTACACCTTC. Residues: CASSVDGERGYTF.

The chain carries TRBV10-3 and TRBJ1-4; possible D gene TRBD1, 6 bases. CDR1 ENHRY and CDR2 SYGVKD come from the germline V gene. The CDR3 length is 14 residues. The V end was cut by 5 bases, the J end by 8 bases, with 15 bases between. The CDR3 DNA is TGTGCCATCAGTAACAGGGAGTTAGGGGAAAAACTGTTTTTT. This translates into CAISNRELGEKLFF.

This chain connects TRBV28 to TRBJ1-5, with TRBD1 identical over 12 bases. The CDR3 covers 16 residues. Germline trimming cut 6 bases from V and 6 bases from J; bases unmatched to any gene: 9. Looked up from germline, CDR1 is MDHEN and CDR2 is SYDVKM. This chain's CDR3 is CASRFGGTGGRQPQHF. The CDR3 region has the DNA TGTGCCAGCAGATTTGGCGGGACAGGGGGCCGTCAGCCCCAGCATTTT.

V gene TRBV7-2 combines with J gene TRBJ2-7; no clear D gene. V was cut by 1 base and J by 5 bases, with 9 bases left in between. CDR3 length: 13 residues. Germline V gene lookup returns CDR1 SGHTA and CDR2 FQGNSA. CDR3 protein: CASSLDFSNEQYF. In DNA, the CDR3 is TGTGCCAGCAGCTTAGACTTCTCAAACGAGCAGTACTTC.

This clone came up once. This chain links TRBV3-1 (or the pseudogene TRBV3-2) with TRBJ1-2; 7 positions agree with TRBD1. Unmatched junction bases numbered 4, after V lost 1 base and J lost 2 bases. The CDR3 is made up of 15 amino acids. Germline-derived CDR1 and CDR2 are LGHDT and YNNKEL (reference sequence). Here the CDR3 reads CASSQGDRENYGYTF. CDR3 coding DNA: TGTGCCAGCAGCCAAGGGGACAGAGAAAACTATGGCTACACCTTC.

The chain couples TRBV6-2 or TRBV6-3 to TRBJ2-7; TRBD1 agrees at 10 bases. Germline CDR1 reads MNHEY; CDR2 reads SVGEGT. There are 15 residues in the CDR3. With 0 bases clipped from V and 5 bases from J, the junction kept 4 bases outside the gene matches. The CDR3 DNA sequence: TGTGCCAGCAGTTACTCCGGGACAGGGGTTAACGAGCAGTACTTC. It codes for CASSYSGTGVNEQYF.

V usage is TRBV15 and J usage is TRBJ1-2, with 7 bases that match TRBD1. There are 13 residues in the CDR3. V shed 7 bases, J shed 7 bases, and the junction held 9 bases outside the gene matches. CDR1 LNHNV and CDR2 YYDKDF come from the germline V gene (reference sequence). The CDR3 nucleotides are TGTGCCACCAAGGGACAGCCCGGTGGTGGCTACACCTTC. It encodes CATKGQPGGGYTF.

The chain combines TRBV2 with TRBJ1-1; D call uncertain. V lost 4 bases and J 1 base, leaving 7 bases between the germline ends. Germline values: CDR1 SNHLY, CDR2 FYNNEI. The CDR3 is 13 residues long. CDR3: CASSAAANTEAFF. The CDR3 region has the DNA TGTGCCAGCAGTGCGGCGGCGAACACTGAAGCTTTCTTT.

This clone was seen more than once but under ten times. The chain couples TRBV5-1 to TRBJ2-1; a possible D gene is TRBD2 (5 bases). V shed 4 bases and J shed 8 bases, with 19 bases lying between them. Per the germline V gene, CDR1 is SGHRS and CDR2 is YFSETQ. The CDR3 length is 15 residues. The CDR3 here is CASSPRGLYGDEQFF. The CDR3 nucleotides read TGCGCCAGCAGCCCTCGCGGACTCTACGGAGATGAGCAGTTCTTC.

The chain combines TRBV19 with TRBJ1-1, with 8 bases aligning to TRBD1. Trimming at V came to 4 bases and at J to 4 bases, leaving 8 bases not matched to a gene. CDR1 and CDR2 (germline): LNHDA, SQIVND (reference sequence). The CDR3 has 15 residues. CDR3 amino acids: CASSNPRTGGTEAFF. CDR3 coding DNA: TGTGCCAGTAGTAACCCCCGAACAGGGGGCACTGAAGCTTTCTTT.

This chain links TRBV6-6 with TRBJ1-5, with no clear D. Trimming took off 2 bases at V and 5 bases at J, with 4 bases between the two ends. Germline CDR1 reads MNHNY; CDR2 reads SVGAGI (reference sequence). This CDR3 is built from 12 residues. CDR3 sequence (DNA): TGTGCCAGCAGTTACGTCGATCAGCCCCAGCATTTT. Translating it yields CASSYVDQPQHF.

The V and J genes are TRBV9 and TRBJ1-2; 10 positions match TRBD1. The CDR3 length is 14 residues. The V and J ends lost 3 bases and 4 bases, in that order; junction bases with no gene match: 3. Looked up from germline, CDR1 is SGDLS and CDR2 is YYNGEE. The CDR3 spells CASSEGQGSYGYTF. The CDR3 DNA reads as TGTGCCAGCAGCGAGGGACAGGGGAGCTATGGCTACACCTTC.

This clone was detected only once. The chain links TRBV7-9 to TRBJ1-2, with 7 bases matching TRBD1. CDR3 length: 15 amino acids. V was clipped by 4 bases and J by 4 bases; unmatched bases: 9. Per germline, CDR1 SEHNR and CDR2 FQNEAQ (reference sequence). The DNA for the CDR3 is TGTGCCAGCAGCTCCTCAGGGGGTCGGGGCTATGGCTACACCTTC. Its translation is CASSSSGGRGYGYTF.

The chain uses TRBV28 and TRBJ1-2; 8 bases are shared with TRBD1. The CDR3 is 14 amino acids. Per the germline V gene, CDR1 is MDHEN and CDR2 is SYDVKM. V lost 1 base, J lost 3 bases, and 1 base stayed unmatched. The CDR3 sequence: CASSLSTGDYGYTF. For the CDR3, the DNA is TGTGCCAGCAGTTTATCGACAGGGGACTATGGCTACACCTTC.

This clone was detected only once. V and J are TRBV2 and TRBJ1-2; TRBD1 matches 9 bases. CDR3 length equals 17 residues. V was clipped by 0 bases and J by 1 base; unmatched bases: 6. CDR1 is SNHLY and CDR2 is FYNNEI in the germline V gene. CDR3 bases: TGTGCCAGCAGTGAAGCTTATGGGACAGGGAGTAACTATGGCTACACCTTC. Translating gives CASSEAYGTGSNYGYTF.

V usage is TRBV27 and J usage is TRBJ1-1; tentative D call: TRBD1 (5 bases). This CDR3 region has 14 residues. Trimming stripped 4 bases from V and 2 bases from J, with 11 bases between. Germline lookup yields CDR1 MNHEY and CDR2 SMNVEV (reference sequence). CDR3 sequence reads: CASSYRTSNTEAFF. In DNA, the CDR3 is TGTGCCAGCAGTTATAGGACAAGTAACACTGAAGCTTTCTTT.

V is TRBV7-2 and J is TRBJ2-2; the D gene is possibly TRBD2 (6 bases). V was clipped by 2 bases and J by 8 bases, with 12 bases between them. CDR3 length equals 14 residues. The germline CDR1 and CDR2 sequences are SGHTA and FQGNSA. CDR3 nucleotide sequence: TGTGCCAGCAGCTTATTCCGAGGGAGGGGGGAGCTGTTTTTT. Its protein is CASSLFRGRGELFF.

The V call is TRBV9, the J call TRBJ2-5; 13 bases align to TRBD2. Losses at the gene ends were 4 bases for V and 4 bases for J; bases not matched to a gene: 4. Germline CDR1 is SGDLS and CDR2 is YYNGEE. This CDR3 contains 15 residues. As DNA, the CDR3 is TGTGCCAGCAGCCCCCGACTAGCGGGGGGAGAGACCCAGTACTTC. Translating gives CASSPRLAGGETQYF.